This entry describes one T cell receptor beta chain. The antigen remains unidentified. 13 Jbeta primers and 60 Vbeta primers were used for the PCR. Sequenced by immunoSEQ multiplex PCR; TCRdb stores in-frame clones only, minus some. The data contain 150,000 to 200,000 clones, 60% to 80% of them singletons. This CDR3 region has 16 residues. Germline CDR1 SGHDT, CDR2 YYEEEE. V was trimmed by 3 bases and J by 5 bases, leaving 18 bases between them. This entry is derived from a study of cytomegalovirus exposure and HLA in healthy donors. Study results and limitations: In an earlier analysis, about 87% or about 30%: the productive usage of most TCR beta V segments. Analysis performed later found 16,951 TCR beta sequences associated with HLA alleles at 0.05 false discovery rate.

This clonotype was obtained from a woman in her 30s in good health and CMV-seronegative. Sequencing was done on a sample of PBMCs. The chain has TRBV5-6 and TRBJ1-5; D may be TRBD1 (5 bases). The CDR3 sequence: CASSYRTAGWDQPQHF. Written as DNA, the CDR3 is TGTGCCAGCAGCTACAGAACCGCAGGGTGGGATCAGCCCCAGCATTTT.